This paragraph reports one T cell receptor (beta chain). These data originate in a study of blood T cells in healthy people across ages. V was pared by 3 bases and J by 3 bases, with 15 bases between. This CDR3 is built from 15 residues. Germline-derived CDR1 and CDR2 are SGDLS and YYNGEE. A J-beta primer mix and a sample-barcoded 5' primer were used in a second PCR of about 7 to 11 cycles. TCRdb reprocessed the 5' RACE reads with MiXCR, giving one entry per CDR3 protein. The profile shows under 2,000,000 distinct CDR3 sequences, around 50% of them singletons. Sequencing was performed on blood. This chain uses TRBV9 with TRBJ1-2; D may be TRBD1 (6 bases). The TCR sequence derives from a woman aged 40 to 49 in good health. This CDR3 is CASSAQGGGHYGYTF. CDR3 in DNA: TGTGCCAGCAGCGCCCAAGGTGGGGGCCACTATGGCTACACCTTC.